The T cell receptor beta chain under discussion was sequenced for a study of beta chain features in type 1 diabetes. With 6 bases clipped from V and 1 base from J, the junction kept 7 bases outside the gene matches. The CDR3 length is 17 residues. Per germline, CDR1 MNHEY and CDR2 SMNVEV (reference sequence). Expressed TCRB transcripts got sequenced, as all isolated RNA was reverse transcribed. Here immunoSEQ multiplex PCR was the method, and the copy in TCRdb shows in-frame clones only, minus some. The sample includes roughly 170,000 clones, less than 15% of them seen just once. The origin of this receptor is a woman under 30 in good health. The chain carries TRBV27 and TRBJ2-6; 9 nucleotides align to TRBD1. Sequenced sample: central memory CD4+ T cells from blood. CDR3 loop: CASSAGTGISGANVLTF. In DNA, the CDR3 is TGTGCCAGCAGCGCCGGGACAGGGATATCTGGGGCCAACGTCCTGACTTTC.